The subject of this entry is one T cell receptor beta chain. The antigen remains undetermined. This specimen comes from a study of T cell responses to AZD1222 COVID-19 vaccine. Clones were sequenced by immunoSEQ multiplex PCR, and TCRdb holds only the in-frame ones, with some missing. The sample records around 160,000 clones, approximately 85% being singletons. Findings and limits, study-wide: Clonal diversity was possibly underestimated, and the donors were mostly white British, with more females. Baseline testing showed seropositivity in only six AZD1222 recipients. Targeting of unmutated variant regions was reportedly seen in nearly half of spike-specific TCRs. Scientists sampled the repertoires only once the peak T cell response had passed.

The trim removed 2 bases at V and 3 bases at J, leaving 6 bases unmatched. The germline V gene has CDR1 KGHSH and CDR2 LQKENI. This CDR3 is 16 amino acids long. The sequence was obtained from an adult in good health. The sequenced sample was peripheral blood, obtained on day 0 of MenACWY control vaccination. J is TRBJ2-2 and V is TRBV18; 7 nucleotides align to TRBD2. The CDR3 bases are TGTGCCAGCTCACCAATGAAGCGGGGTGACACCGGGGAGCTGTTTTTT. Translating it yields CASSPMKRGDTGELFF. The variable domain in full, with the rest retrieved from reference TRBV18 and TRBJ2-2, is NAGVMQNPRHLVRRRGQEARLRCSPMKGHSHVYWYRQLPEEGLKFMVYLQKENIIDESGMPKERFSAEFPKEGPSILRIQQVVRGDSAAYFCASSPMKRGDTGELFFGEGSRLTVL.